This T cell receptor (beta chain) was profiled in a study of blood T cell repertoires in COVID-19. Study context: From the United States, Italy and Spain came samples of acute and convalescent COVID-19.

With V trimmed by 3 bases and J by 4 bases, 10 bases remained unmatched. The germline gives CDR1 LNHDA, CDR2 SQIVND (reference sequence). The CDR3 is 16 amino acids. Study processing details: Reference gene primer amplification gave estimated nucleated cell counts. Profiling relied on immunoSEQ multiplex PCR, and the TCRdb table lists in-frame clones only, not all of them. From that table come the V and J calls and clone size; the DNA was used to work out D and trimming. The table lists under 100,000 clones, approximately 81% of them singletons. Sequenced: peripheral blood. This TCR came from a man of 80 years or more with active or convalescent COVID-19. The gene calls are TRBV19 and TRBJ1-2, with TRBD1 matching 8 bases. CDR3 loop: CASSIPGQGGTYGYTF. Here the CDR3 DNA reads TGTGCCAGTAGTATTCCCGGACAGGGTGGGACCTATGGCTACACCTTC.